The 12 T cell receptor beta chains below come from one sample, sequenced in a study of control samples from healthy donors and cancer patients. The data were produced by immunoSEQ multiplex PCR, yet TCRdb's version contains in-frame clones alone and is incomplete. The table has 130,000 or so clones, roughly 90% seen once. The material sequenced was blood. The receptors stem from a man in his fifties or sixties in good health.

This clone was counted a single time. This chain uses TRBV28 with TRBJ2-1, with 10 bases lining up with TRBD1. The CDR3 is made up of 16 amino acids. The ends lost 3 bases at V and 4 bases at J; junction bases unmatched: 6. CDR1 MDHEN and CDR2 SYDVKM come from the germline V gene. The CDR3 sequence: CASSFPGQGLYNEQFF. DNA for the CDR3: TGTGCCAGCAGTTTTCCGGGACAGGGGTTGTACAATGAGCAGTTCTTC.

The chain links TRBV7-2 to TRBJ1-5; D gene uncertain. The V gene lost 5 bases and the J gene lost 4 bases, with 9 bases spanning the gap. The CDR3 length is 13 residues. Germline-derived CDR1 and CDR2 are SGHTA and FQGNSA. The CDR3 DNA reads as TGTGCCAGCAGCCCGGATCCGAATCAGCCCCAGCATTTT. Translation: CASSPDPNQPQHF. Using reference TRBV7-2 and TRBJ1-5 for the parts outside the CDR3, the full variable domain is GAGVSQSPSNKVTEKGKDVELRCDPISGHTALYWYRQSLGQGLEFLIYFQGNSAPDKSGLPSDRFSAERTGGSVSTLTIQRTQQEDSAVYLCASSPDPNQPQHFGDGTRLSIL.

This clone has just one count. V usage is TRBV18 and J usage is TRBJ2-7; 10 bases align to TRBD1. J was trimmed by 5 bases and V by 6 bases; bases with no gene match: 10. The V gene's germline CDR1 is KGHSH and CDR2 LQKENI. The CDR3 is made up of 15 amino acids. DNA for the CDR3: TGTGCCAGCTCGACGACCGGGACAGGGGACCACGAGCAGTACTTC. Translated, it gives CASSTTGTGDHEQYF.

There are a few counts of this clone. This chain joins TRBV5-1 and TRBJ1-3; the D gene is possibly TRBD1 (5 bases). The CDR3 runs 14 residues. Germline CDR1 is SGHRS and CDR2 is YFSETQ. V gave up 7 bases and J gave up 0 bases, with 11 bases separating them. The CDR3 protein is CASGRGISGNTIYF. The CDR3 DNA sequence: TGCGCCAGCGGGCGGGGGATCTCTGGAAACACCATATATTTT.

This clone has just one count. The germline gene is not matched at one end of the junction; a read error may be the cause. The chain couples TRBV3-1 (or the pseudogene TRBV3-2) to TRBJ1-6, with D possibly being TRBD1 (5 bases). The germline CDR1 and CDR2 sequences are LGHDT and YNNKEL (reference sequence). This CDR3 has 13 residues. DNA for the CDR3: TGTGCCAGCAGCGAAGACAGCCGGTCACCCCTCCACTTT. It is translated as CASSEDSRSPLHF.

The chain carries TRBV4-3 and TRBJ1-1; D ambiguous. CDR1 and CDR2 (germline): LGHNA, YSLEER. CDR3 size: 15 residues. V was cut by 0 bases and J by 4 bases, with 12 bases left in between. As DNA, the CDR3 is TGCGCCAGCAGCCAAGATCCCAACAGCGGCACTGAAGCTTTCTTT. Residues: CASSQDPNSGTEAFF.

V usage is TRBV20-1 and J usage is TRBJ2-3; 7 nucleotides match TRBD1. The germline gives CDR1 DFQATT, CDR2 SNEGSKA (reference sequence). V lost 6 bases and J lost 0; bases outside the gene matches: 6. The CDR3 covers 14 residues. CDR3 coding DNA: TGCAGTGCCAGTAGGGGACAGAGCACAGATACGCAGTATTTT. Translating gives CSASRGQSTDTQYF.

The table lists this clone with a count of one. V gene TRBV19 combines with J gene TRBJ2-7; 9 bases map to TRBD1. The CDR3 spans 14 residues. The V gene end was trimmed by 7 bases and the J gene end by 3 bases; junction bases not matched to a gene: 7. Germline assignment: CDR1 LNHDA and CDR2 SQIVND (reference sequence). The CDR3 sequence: CASTSGTGIYEQYF. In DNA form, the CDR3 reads TGTGCCAGTACCTCCGGGACAGGGATCTACGAGCAGTACTTC.

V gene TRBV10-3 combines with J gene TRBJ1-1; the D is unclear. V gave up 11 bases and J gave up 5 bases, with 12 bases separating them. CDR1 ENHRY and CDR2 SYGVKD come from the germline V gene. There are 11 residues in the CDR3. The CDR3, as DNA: TGTGCCGTCTTTCGGGAGACTGAAGCTTTCTTT. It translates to CAVFRETEAFF.

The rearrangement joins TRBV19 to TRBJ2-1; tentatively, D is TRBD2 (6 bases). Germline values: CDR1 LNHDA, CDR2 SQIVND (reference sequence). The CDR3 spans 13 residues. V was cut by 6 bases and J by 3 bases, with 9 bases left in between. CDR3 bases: TGTGCCAGTAGAAGGGGACTCTACAATGAGCAGTTCTTC. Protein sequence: CASRRGLYNEQFF. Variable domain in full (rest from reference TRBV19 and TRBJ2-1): DGGITQSPKYLFRKEGQNVTLSCEQNLNHDAMYWYRQDPGQGLRLIYYSQIVNDFQKGDIAEGYSVSREKKESFPLTVTSAQKNPTAFYLCASRRGLYNEQFFGPGTRLTVL.

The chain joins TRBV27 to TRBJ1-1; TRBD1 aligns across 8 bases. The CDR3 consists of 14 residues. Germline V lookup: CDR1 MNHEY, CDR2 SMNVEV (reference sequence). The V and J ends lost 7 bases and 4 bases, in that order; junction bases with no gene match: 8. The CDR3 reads CASTTTGGGTEAFF. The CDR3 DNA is TGTGCCAGCACCACCACAGGGGGTGGCACTGAAGCTTTCTTT.

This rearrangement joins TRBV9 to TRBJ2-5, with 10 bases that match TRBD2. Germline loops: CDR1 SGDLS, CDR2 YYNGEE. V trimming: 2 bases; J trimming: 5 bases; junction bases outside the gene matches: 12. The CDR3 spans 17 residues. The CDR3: CASSVGTSGKGGETQYF. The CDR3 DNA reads TGTGCCAGCAGCGTGGGAACTAGCGGGAAGGGAGGGGAGACCCAGTACTTC.